Following are 19 T cell receptor beta chains from one sample sequenced in a study of T cells in Graves' hyperthyroidism and ophthalmopathy. Amplified TCR beta CDR3 regions derived from RNA transcripts. With the HTBI primer set, the TCR CDR3 went through a first round of RT-PCR. TCRdb recomputed calls from the multiplex PCR reads with MiXCR, one row per CDR3 protein. The repertoire includes around 580,000 distinct CDR3 sequences, approximately 15% of them detected once, and around a sixth sits in the top ten. The material sequenced was blood. These receptors came from a young woman with Graves' hyperthyroidism.

This clonotype was recorded at least ten times. The chain joins TRBV11-2 to TRBJ1-5, with a tentative D call TRBD1 (6 bases). There are 17 residues in the CDR3. V was pared by 1 base and J by 4 bases, with 17 bases between. Germline CDR1 is SGHAT and CDR2 is FQNNGV. The CDR3 sequence: CASSLVVSGGQNQPQHF. The CDR3 DNA reads TGTGCCAGCAGCTTAGTAGTATCGGGGGGGCAGAATCAGCCCCAGCATTTT.

This clonotype has just a few counts. The genes are TRBV29-1 and TRBJ2-7; 9 nucleotides line up with TRBD1. Germline CDR1 reads SQVTM; CDR2 reads ANQGSEA. The CDR3 is 14 residues long. After removal of 7 bases from V and 3 bases from J, the junction contained 10 bases not matched to a gene. In DNA form, the CDR3 reads TGCAGCGACAAACCGGGACAGGGAAACTACGAGCAGTACTTC. Its translation is CSDKPGQGNYEQYF.

J is TRBJ2-7 and V is TRBV7-3, with a possible D match to TRBD1 (5 bases). Germline-derived CDR1 and CDR2 are SGHTA and FQGTGA. This CDR3 region has 14 residues. Trimming stripped 4 bases from V and 3 bases from J, with 13 bases between. The CDR3 loop reads CASSSQTANYEQYF. DNA of the CDR3: TGTGCCAGCAGCTCCCAGACAGCGAACTACGAGCAGTACTTC.

This clonotype was seen ten or more times. This chain links TRBV7-2 with TRBJ2-1; 14 positions agree with TRBD2. V dropped 5 bases and J dropped 6; count of bases not matched to a gene: 9. Germline-derived CDR1 and CDR2 are SGHTA and FQGNSA. CDR3 length: 17 amino acids. DNA for the CDR3: TGTGCCAGCAGCCACTATGGACTAGCGGGAGGTGTCAATGAGCAGTTCTTC. It yields the protein CASSHYGLAGGVNEQFF.

This clonotype was counted only a few times. The chain joins TRBV10-2 to TRBJ1-5; the D is unclear. CDR3 size: 17 residues. V was cut by 3 bases and J by 1 base, with 16 bases left in between. The germline V gene encodes CDR1 WSHSY and CDR2 SAAADI. The CDR3 bases are TGCGCCAGCAGTGAATTTAGTCCGGCCCAAAGCAATCAGCCCCAGCATTTT. Translation gives CASSEFSPAQSNQPQHF.

The V gene is TRBV7-2, the J gene TRBJ2-7, with 15 bases aligning to TRBD2. The V segment lost 5 bases and the J segment 5 bases; nucleotides outside the gene matches: 4. Germline V gene data show CDR1 as SGHTA and CDR2 as FQGNSA. The CDR3 extends over 15 amino acids. The CDR3 reads CASSRTSGGAHEQYF. The CDR3 DNA reads as TGTGCCAGCAGCCGGACTAGCGGGGGGGCCCACGAGCAGTACTTC. The variable domain in full, completed from reference TRBV7-2 and TRBJ2-7, reads GAGVSQSPSNKVTEKGKDVELRCDPISGHTALYWYRQSLGQGLEFLIYFQGNSAPDKSGLPSDRFSAERTGGSVSTLTIQRTQQEDSAVYLCASSRTSGGAHEQYFGPGTRLTVT.

This clonotype was observed at least ten times. The DNA for the CDR3 is TGCAGCGTTGAAGATCGGGACGGGGATGCCTACGAGCAGTACTTC. Encoded protein: CSVEDRDGDAYEQYF. This sequence joins TRBV29-1 and TRBJ2-7, with D perhaps being TRBD1 or TRBD2 (5 bases each). V was trimmed by 0 bases and J by 2 bases, leaving 14 bases between them. CDR3 length equals 15 residues. The V gene's germline CDR1 is SQVTM and CDR2 ANQGSEA.

CDR3 nucleotide sequence: TGTGCCAGTAGTACCTACGAAACAGGGGCCCACTATGGCTACACCTTC. This encodes CASSTYETGAHYGYTF. The rearrangement joins TRBV19 to TRBJ1-2; 7 bases align to TRBD1. The V gene end was trimmed by 4 bases and the J gene end by 3 bases; junction bases not matched to a gene: 11. The CDR3 extends over 16 amino acids. Germline V CDR1 and CDR2: LNHDA, SQIVND (reference sequence).

This clonotype has a single count. Because it lacks the conserved phenylalanine or tryptophan at the end, this CDR3 is likely a read error. This chain links TRBV3-1 with TRBJ2-3, with 14 bases lining up with TRBD2. The CDR3 totals 19 residues. J was trimmed by 1 base and V by 0 bases; bases with no gene match: 6. From germline, CDR1 is LGHDT and CDR2 YNNKEL (reference sequence). CDR3 in amino acids: CASSQDSTSGRAGTDTQYS. The CDR3 DNA follows: TGTGCCAGCAGCCAAGATTCGACTAGCGGGAGGGCCGGCACAGATACGCAGTATTCT.

This clonotype was counted at least ten times. The chain combines TRBV2 with TRBJ2-3; D call uncertain. Trimming removed 4 bases from V and 9 bases from J, with 11 bases in between. Germline V gene lookup returns CDR1 SNHLY and CDR2 FYNNEI. The CDR3 has 12 residues. Here the CDR3 reads CASSGEVGTQYF. DNA for the CDR3: TGTGCCAGCAGTGGTGAGGTCGGCACGCAGTATTTT.

The chain has TRBV20-1 and TRBJ2-1, with D unclear. Germline V CDR1 and CDR2: DFQATT, SNEGSKA (reference sequence). This CDR3 is built from 11 residues. V shed 3 bases and J shed 11 bases, with 11 bases lying between them. The CDR3: CSARSRPQQFF. CDR3 nucleotides: TGCAGTGCTAGGTCCCGTCCTCAGCAGTTCTTC.

This clonotype has a handful of counts. An end of the junction does not agree with germline; a read error may underlie this. This chain links TRBV6-1 with TRBJ2-7, with a possible D match to TRBD1 (5 bases). The CDR3 has 15 amino acids. CDR1 MNHNS and CDR2 SASEGT come from the germline V gene. Here the CDR3 reads CASRPGPGASYEQCF. The CDR3 DNA reads as TGTGCCAGCCGCCCAGGGCCAGGCGCCTCCTACGAGCAGTGCTTC.

At least ten counts were recorded for this clonotype. This chain links TRBV11-2 with TRBJ2-7; D ambiguous. CDR1 is SGHAT, CDR2 FQNNGV, per germline. V lost 5 bases and J lost 6, with 23 bases in between. This CDR3 has 16 amino acids. The CDR3: CASSPRPTSTLFEQYF. As DNA, the CDR3 is TGTGCCAGCAGCCCTAGACCAACATCTACCCTCTTCGAGCAGTACTTC.

This clonotype was recorded a few times. The chain is built from TRBV5-1 and TRBJ2-1, with 8 bases that match TRBD2. CDR1 and CDR2 from the germline V gene are SGHRS and YFSETQ. With V trimmed by 0 bases and J by 4 bases, 3 bases remained unmatched. The CDR3 has 15 residues. In DNA, the CDR3 is TGCGCCAGCAGCTTGGCAGCGGGAGAATACAATGAGCAGTTCTTC. This sequence encodes CASSLAAGEYNEQFF.

The J gene is TRBJ2-1, the V gene TRBV7-9, with 9 bases matching TRBD1. Germline CDR1 and CDR2: SEHNR and FQNEAQ (reference sequence). The CDR3 is 13 residues long. After removal of 5 bases from V and 14 bases from J, the junction contained 10 bases not matched to a gene. In DNA form, the CDR3 reads TGTGCCAGCAGCCAACGACGTCGGGACAGGGAGTTCTTC. Its protein is CASSQRRRDREFF. The full variable domain, completed using reference TRBV7-9 and TRBJ2-1, is DTGVSQNPRHKITKRGQNVTFRCDPISEHNRLYWYRQTLGQGPEFLTYFQNEAQLEKSRLLSDRFSAERPKGSFSTLEIQRTEQGDSAMYLCASSQRRRDREFFGPGTRLTVL.

This clonotype appeared many times. The chain uses TRBV4-3 and TRBJ1-1, with D unresolved. In germline, CDR1 is LGHNA, CDR2 YSLEER. The CDR3 contains 13 residues. V lost 0 bases, J lost 8 bases, and 10 bases lay in between. CDR3 nucleotides: TGCGCCAGCAGCCAAGATCTTCTTTACGAAGCTTTCTTT. Its translation is CASSQDLLYEAFF.

This clonotype was observed a few times. The V and J genes are TRBV7-9 and TRBJ2-3; 14 bases agree with TRBD2. J was trimmed by 9 bases and V by 5 bases; bases with no gene match: 10. This CDR3 has 16 residues. Per the germline V gene, CDR1 is SEHNR and CDR2 is FQNEAQ (reference sequence). The CDR3, as DNA: TGTGCCAGCAGCCCGCAGACTAGCGGGGGGGCCATGACGCAGTATTTT. Its translation is CASSPQTSGGAMTQYF. The full variable domain, its missing parts supplied by reference TRBV7-9 and TRBJ2-3, is DTGVSQNPRHKITKRGQNVTFRCDPISEHNRLYWYRQTLGQGPEFLTYFQNEAQLEKSRLLSDRFSAERPKGSFSTLEIQRTEQGDSAMYLCASSPQTSGGAMTQYFGPGTRLTVL.

This clonotype has a handful of counts. The chain recombines TRBV11-2 with TRBJ2-4; 8 bases align to TRBD2. Germline CDR1 reads SGHAT; CDR2 reads FQNNGV. V lost 5 bases and J lost 11; bases outside the gene matches: 8. CDR3 length: 13 residues. CDR3 in DNA: TGTGCCAGCAGCGTAACTAGCGGCCTACTTCAGTACTTC. As protein: CASSVTSGLLQYF.

The chain combines TRBV9 with TRBJ2-3; TRBD1 matches 7 bases. The V and J ends lost 2 bases and 1 base, in that order; junction bases with no gene match: 4. The CDR3 is 15 amino acids. Germline V CDR1 and CDR2: SGDLS, YYNGEE. CDR3 protein: CASSVEGGGTDTQYF. Here the CDR3 DNA reads TGTGCCAGCAGCGTTGAAGGGGGCGGCACAGATACGCAGTATTTT.